This TCR beta chain was retrieved from a study of blood T cell repertoires in COVID-19. In the original analysis: Estimated nucleated cell counts came from reference gene primer amplification. Here immunoSEQ multiplex PCR was the method, and the copy in TCRdb shows in-frame clones only, minus some. The DNA was the basis for D and trimming; V, J and clone size are from that table. The sample includes 140,000 to 150,000 clones, 75% to 90% of them seen just once. Germline V gene lookup returns CDR1 MDHEN and CDR2 SYDVKM. The CDR3 totals 14 residues. V lost 5 bases and J 4 bases, leaving 14 bases between the germline ends.

This TCR derives from a young man with COVID-19, enrolled during active disease. The sample consisted of peripheral blood. V and J are TRBV28 and TRBJ1-2, with D maybe TRBD1 (6 bases). DNA of the CDR3: TGTGCCAGCAGTCTACCGGGGACATTCTATGGCTACACCTTC. Its protein product is CASSLPGTFYGYTF.